These 6 T cell receptor beta chains share one sample of origin, sequenced in a study of beta chain features in type 1 diabetes. The study's findings and limits: Type 1 diabetes patients had moderately but significantly shorter TCRB CDR3s in all four CD4+ subsets.

These TCRs' antigens remain unknown. The entirety of the isolated RNA underwent reverse transcription, so expressed TCRB transcripts were sequenced. Repertoires were generated with immunoSEQ multiplex PCR, while TCRdb's copy carries only in-frame clones and drops some. The sample carries 200,000 to 250,000 clones, more than 11% recorded once. Sequencing was performed on naive CD4+ T cells from blood. These receptors were taken from a man aged 30 to 39 with type 1 diabetes.

In its sample, this clone was seen a few times. The rearrangement links TRBV6-5 to TRBJ1-1; tentative D call: TRBD1 (6 bases). CDR1 MNHEY and CDR2 SVGAGI come from the germline V gene. The V gene lost 6 bases and the J gene lost 3 bases, with 14 bases spanning the gap. This CDR3 is built from 14 residues. The CDR3 is CASSRREGDTEAFF. DNA of the CDR3: TGTGCCAGCAGCCGCCGGGAGGGGGACACTGAAGCTTTCTTT.

The V gene is TRBV2, the J gene TRBJ1-1; 9 bases line up with TRBD1. Trimming at V came to 3 bases and at J to 8 bases, leaving 4 bases not matched to a gene. Germline V lookup: CDR1 SNHLY, CDR2 FYNNEI. There are 13 residues in the CDR3. The DNA of the CDR3 is TGTGCCAGCAGTGAGGGGGGACAGGGAGAAGCTTTCTTT. It specifies CASSEGGQGEAFF.

CDR3 DNA: TGTGCCAGCAGCCGGCTGGGGCTTTACGAGCAGTACTTC. Amino acid sequence: CASSRLGLYEQYF. The chain is built from TRBV7-9 and TRBJ2-7, with D perhaps matching TRBD1 (5 bases). V gave up 5 bases and J gave up 4 bases, with 12 bases separating them. Germline lookup yields CDR1 SEHNR and CDR2 FQNEAQ (reference sequence). The CDR3 has 13 amino acids. The full variable domain, rest sourced from reference TRBV7-9 and TRBJ2-7, is DTGVSQNPRHKITKRGQNVTFRCDPISEHNRLYWYRQTLGQGPEFLTYFQNEAQLEKSRLLSDRFSAERPKGSFSTLEIQRTEQGDSAMYLCASSRLGLYEQYFGPGTRLTVT.

V and J are TRBV5-1 and TRBJ2-3; a possible D gene is TRBD1 (5 bases). In germline, CDR1 is SGHRS, CDR2 YFSETQ. With 2 bases removed from V and 2 bases from J, the gap between germline ends came to 6 bases. This CDR3 contains 13 residues. The CDR3 DNA reads as TGCGCCAGCAGCTTAGGGGACACAGATACGCAGTATTTT. Translated, it gives CASSLGDTDTQYF.

The sample holds a few counts of this clone. V usage is TRBV14 and J usage is TRBJ1-2; TRBD1 is a possible D gene (6 bases). CDR3 length: 14 residues. Trimming removed 2 bases at V and 4 bases at J, with 11 bases between. CDR1 is SGHDN, CDR2 FVKESK, per germline. Here the CDR3 DNA reads TGTGCCAGCAGCCAATCTTCAGGGGCCTATGGCTACACCTTC. This gives the protein CASSQSSGAYGYTF. Combining the CDR3 with reference TRBV14 and TRBJ1-2 gives the whole variable domain EAGVTQFPSHSVIEKGQTVTLRCDPISGHDNLYWYRRVMGKEIKFLLHFVKESKQDESGMPNNRFLAERTGGTYSTLKVQPAELEDSGVYFCASSQSSGAYGYTFGSGTRLTVV.

The chain has TRBV7-9 and TRBJ1-1; D is unresolved. Trimming removed 5 bases from V and 0 bases from J, with 13 bases in between. This CDR3 spans 15 amino acids. From germline, CDR1 is SEHNR and CDR2 FQNEAQ (reference sequence). The CDR3 DNA sequence: TGTGCCAGCAGCGTTACACAAACCTTGAACACTGAAGCTTTCTTT. Protein sequence: CASSVTQTLNTEAFF.